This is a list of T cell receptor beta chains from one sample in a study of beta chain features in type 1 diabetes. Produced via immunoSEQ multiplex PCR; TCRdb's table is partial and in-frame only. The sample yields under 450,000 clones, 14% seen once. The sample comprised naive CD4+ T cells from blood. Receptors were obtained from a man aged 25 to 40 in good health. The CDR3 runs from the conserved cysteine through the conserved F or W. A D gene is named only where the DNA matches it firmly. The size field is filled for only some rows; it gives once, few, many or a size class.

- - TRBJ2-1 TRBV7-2 CASTFRGGTQYNEQFF TGTGCCAGCACCTTCCGAGGGGGGACTCAGTACAATGAGCAGTTCTTC
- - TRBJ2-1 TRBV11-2 CASSLLNEQFF TGTGCCAGCAGCTTGTTGAATGAGCAGTTCTTC
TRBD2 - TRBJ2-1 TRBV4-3 CASSQALAGGNEQFF TGCGCCAGCAGCCAGGCACTAGCGGGAGGCAATGAGCAGTTCTTC
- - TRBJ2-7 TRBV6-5 CASSYDDGPSYEQYF TGTGCCAGCAGTTACGACGACGGGCCGTCCTACGAGCAGTACTTC
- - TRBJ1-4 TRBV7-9 CASSSTAANEKLFF TGTGCCAGCAGCTCGACAGCAGCTAATGAAAAACTGTTTTTT
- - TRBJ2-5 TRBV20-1 CSGGTLETQYF TGCAGTGGAGGGACACTAGAGACCCAGTACTTC
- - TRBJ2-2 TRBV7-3 CASSTSTGELFF TGTGCCAGCAGCACTAGCACCGGGGAGCTGTTTTTT
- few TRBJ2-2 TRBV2 CASGRKQTTGELFF TGTGCCAGCGGTCGAAAACAGACCACCGGGGAGCTGTTTTTT
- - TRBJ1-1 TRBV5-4 CASSKQRGYTEAFF TGTGCCAGCAGCAAGCAAAGGGGATACACTGAAGCTTTCTTT
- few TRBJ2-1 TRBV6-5 CASSPSGRYNEQFF TGTGCCAGCAGTCCCTCGGGGAGATACAATGAGCAGTTCTTC
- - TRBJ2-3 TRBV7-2 CASSLGVMSTDTQYF TGTGCCAGCAGCTTGGGTGTAATGAGCACAGATACGCAGTATTTT
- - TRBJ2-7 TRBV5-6 CASSQGRYRPEQYF TGTGCCAGCAGCCAAGGACGATACCGGCCCGAGCAGTACTTC
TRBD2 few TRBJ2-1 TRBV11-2 CASRPGGNEQFF TGTGCCAGCAGACCGGGGGGCAATGAGCAGTTCTTC
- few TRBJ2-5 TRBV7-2 CASSLGGTHTIGTQYF TGTGCCAGCAGCTTAGGGGGGACTCATACCATTGGGACCCAGTACTTC
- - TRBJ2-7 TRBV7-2 CASNLRASYEQYF TGTGCCAGCAACCTCAGGGCCTCCTACGAGCAGTACTTC
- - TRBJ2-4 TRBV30 CAWSVDRTPQLAKNIQYF TGTGCCTGGAGTGTGGACCGCACACCACAACTAGCCAAAAACATTCAGTACTTC
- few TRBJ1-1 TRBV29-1 CSVEGPRNTEAFF TGCAGCGTTGAAGGACCGAGGAACACTGAAGCTTTCTTT
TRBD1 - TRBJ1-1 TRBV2 CASSGTVLNTEAFF TGTGCCAGCAGCGGGACAGTGCTGAACACTGAAGCTTTCTTT
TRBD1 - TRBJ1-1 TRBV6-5 CASRKTGDDTEAFF TGTGCCAGCAGGAAGACAGGGGACGACACTGAAGCTTTCTTT
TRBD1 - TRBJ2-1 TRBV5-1 CASSLSPGQGGDEQFF TGCGCCAGCAGCCTATCACCGGGACAGGGAGGGGATGAGCAGTTCTTC
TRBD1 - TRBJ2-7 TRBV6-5 CASSNRQGKVYEQYF TGTGCCAGCAGCAACAGACAGGGGAAGGTGTACGAGCAGTACTTC
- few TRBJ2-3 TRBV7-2 CASSPGLLTTDTQYF TGTGCCAGCAGCCCTGGACTCCTAACCACAGATACGCAGTATTTT
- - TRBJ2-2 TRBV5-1 CASSFGGGTGELFF TGCGCCAGCAGCTTTGGCGGAGGGACCGGGGAGCTGTTTTTT
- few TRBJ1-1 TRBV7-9 CASSLRGTFF TGTGCCAGCAGCTTACGTGGAACTTTCTTT
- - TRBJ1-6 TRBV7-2 CASSLVSSPLHF TGTGCCAGCAGCTTAGTCTCTTCACCCCTCCACTTT
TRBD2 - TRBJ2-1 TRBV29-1 CSVVRTSGSNEQFF TGCAGCGTTGTTAGGACTAGCGGGAGCAATGAGCAGTTCTTC
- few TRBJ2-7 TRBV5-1 CASSGQFGSYEQYF TGCGCCAGCAGCGGGCAATTTGGGTCCTACGAGCAGTACTTC
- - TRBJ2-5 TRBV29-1 CSVGALIETQYF TGCAGCGTTGGGGCCCTTATAGAGACCCAGTACTTC
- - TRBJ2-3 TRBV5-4 CASSPVGRGSTDTQYF TGTGCCAGCAGCCCCGTCGGGAGAGGAAGCACAGATACGCAGTATTTT
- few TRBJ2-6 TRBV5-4 CASSPGGRQARSGANVLTF TGTGCCAGCAGCCCAGGAGGAAGACAGGCCCGCTCTGGGGCCAACGTCCTGACTTTC
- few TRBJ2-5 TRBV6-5 CASSRGTGTGETQYF TGTGCCAGCAGTCGAGGGACCGGAACGGGAGAGACCCAGTACTTC